This T cell receptor beta chain was captured by sequencing in a study of regulatory T cells in long-lasting Graves disease. Time point described: persistent/refractory GD, antithyroid drugs over 5 years with positive TRAb. PBMCs provided the RNA from which the TCR library was made. Building the TCR beta libraries relied on iRepertoire HTBI primers, and CDR3 regions underwent Arm-PCR. TCRdb processed the multiplex PCR reads anew with MiXCR; each CDR3 protein has one entry. This table holds roughly 700,000 distinct CDR3 sequences, around 32% found once. This clonotype has only a few counts. This CDR3 contains 13 residues. The germline V and J ends were trimmed by 4 bases and 2 bases, with 9 bases remaining between them. Looked up from germline, CDR1 is SGHTA and CDR2 is FQGTGA.

J is TRBJ2-7 and V is TRBV7-3; the D is unclear. The specimen was peripheral blood mononuclear cells (PBMCs), collected when the disease was refractory, from a patient treated with antithyroid drugs. This clonotype originated in a female donor with Graves disease. CDR3 in amino acids: CASSSTLPYEQYF. The CDR3 DNA follows: TGTGCCAGCAGCTCTACCCTCCCCTACGAGCAGTACTTC. Combining the CDR3 with reference TRBV7-3 and TRBJ2-7 gives the whole variable domain GAGVSQTPSNKVTEKGKYVELRCDPISGHTALYWYRQSLGQGPEFLIYFQGTGAADDSGLPNDRFFAVRPEGSVSTLKIQRTERGDSAVYLCASSSTLPYEQYFGPGTRLTVT.